Listed below are T cell receptor beta chains from one sample, sequenced in a study of blood T cell repertoires in COVID-19. The method was immunoSEQ multiplex PCR; TCRdb's version includes in-frame clones alone and lacks a portion of them. The sample shows roughly 200,000 clones, roughly 86% of them seen only once. Sequencing was performed on peripheral blood. Source of these receptors: a woman aged 25-40 years with active or convalescent COVID-19. The CDR3 runs from the conserved cysteine through the conserved F or W. The order of the fields is D gene, clone size, CDR3 length, V gene, J gene, CDR3 protein, CDR3 DNA. The D gene is left open where the match is weak. Not all rows give a size; the values are once, few, many and, for expanded clones, a class.

TRBD1,-,18,TRBV2,TRBJ1-4,CASSEIGQGLTTNEKLFF,TGTGCCAGCAGTGAAATAGGACAGGGTCTGACGACTAATGAAAAACTGTTTTTT
-,-,13,TRBV19,TRBJ1-1,CASRLGGQIEAFF,TGTGCCAGTAGGCTTGGCGGACAGATTGAAGCTTTCTTT
-,-,15,TRBV13,TRBJ2-7,CASSGPRAGLHEQYF,TGTGCCAGCAGCGGGCCCAGGGCAGGGCTCCACGAGCAGTACTTC
-,-,14,TRBV2,TRBJ2-7,CASSVAGATYEQYF,TGTGCCAGCAGTGTGGCGGGGGCCACCTACGAGCAGTACTTC
TRBD1,-,16,TRBV15,TRBJ1-2,CATSKDRVLTELGYTF,TGTGCCACCAGCAAAGACAGGGTTCTCACCGAGCTCGGCTACACCTTC
-,-,14,TRBV6-6,TRBJ1-3,CASKREVSGNTIYF,TGTGCCAGCAAGAGAGAGGTCTCTGGAAACACCATATATTTT
-,-,13,TRBV25-1,TRBJ2-2,CASKSGNTGELFF,TGTGCCAGCAAAAGCGGGAACACCGGGGAGCTGTTTTTT
-,-,11,TRBV6-5,TRBJ1-4,CASTWGALLFF,TGTGCCAGCACTTGGGGAGCGTTACTGTTTTTT
-,-,16,TRBV27,TRBJ1-2,CASSPARFAHNYGYTF,TGTGCCAGCAGCCCTGCTCGGTTCGCCCATAACTATGGCTACACCTTC
-,-,13,TRBV25-1,TRBJ2-3,CASSFSGTDTQYF,TGTGCCAGCAGCTTTTCGGGCACAGATACGCAGTATTTT
-,-,16,TRBV2,TRBJ1-1,CASSPQGTLMNTEAFF,TGTGCCAGCAGTCCTCAGGGGACCCTTATGAACACTGAAGCTTTCTTT
-,-,15,TRBV9,TRBJ1-2,CASSLDGGASYGYTF,TGTGCCAGCAGCCTAGACGGGGGGGCCAGCTATGGCTACACCTTC
-,-,14,TRBV2,TRBJ2-3,CASSDTGFTDTQYF,TGTGCCAGCAGTGACACGGGATTCACAGATACGCAGTATTTT
TRBD1,-,15,TRBV5-5,TRBJ1-3,CASSTSGTAGNTIYF,TGTGCCAGCAGCACCTCGGGGACAGCTGGAAACACCATATATTTT
-,few,15,TRBV29-1,TRBJ2-2,CSVVYSGPNTGELFF,TGCAGCGTAGTCTATAGCGGACCGAACACCGGGGAGCTGTTTTTT
TRBD1,-,14,TRBV10-2,TRBJ1-5,CASRETGGNQPQHF,TGCGCCAGCAGGGAGACAGGGGGCAATCAGCCCCAGCATTTT
TRBD1,-,17,TRBV7-9,TRBJ1-1,CASSPGWDRGGGTEAFF,TGTGCCAGCTCCCCGGGGTGGGACAGGGGTGGAGGTACTGAAGCTTTCTTT
-,-,14,TRBV6-6,TRBJ1-3,CASSFGGAGNTIYF,TGTGCCAGCAGTTTTGGGGGGGCTGGAAACACCATATATTTT
-,-,14,TRBV9,TRBJ1-5,CASSVDGNNQPQHF,TGTGCCAGCAGCGTAGACGGGAATAATCAGCCCCAGCATTTT
TRBD1,-,14,TRBV7-9,TRBJ1-2,CASSLTRQGPGYTF,TGTGCCAGCAGCTTAACGCGACAGGGGCCTGGCTACACCTTC
-,-,15,TRBV7-8,TRBJ2-7,CASSPRGGPAYEQYF,TGTGCCAGCAGCCCCAGAGGAGGACCTGCCTACGAGCAGTACTTC
-,few,12,TRBV12-3/TRBV12-4,TRBJ1-2,CASSPRGYGYTF,TGTGCCAGCAGCCCTCGGGGGTATGGCTACACCTTC
TRBD1,once,14,TRBV7-9,TRBJ1-5,CASSSDRVSQPQHF,TGTGCCAGCAGCTCGGACAGGGTGAGCCAGCCCCAGCATTTT
-,-,15,TRBV27,TRBJ1-1,CASSVVGGLNTEAFF,TGTGCCAGCAGTGTGGTAGGGGGATTGAACACTGAAGCTTTCTTT
-,-,15,TRBV27,TRBJ1-2,CARETGEACHYGYTF,TGTGCCAGGGAGACAGGAGAAGCTTGCCACTATGGCTACACCTTC
-,-,16,TRBV6-5,TRBJ2-7,CASSSPAQGSSYEQYF,TGTGCCAGCAGTTCCCCCGCACAGGGTAGCTCCTACGAGCAGTACTTC
TRBD2,-,15,TRBV5-4,TRBJ2-5,CASYLGASGRETQYF,TGTGCCAGCTACCTGGGGGCTAGCGGGAGAGAGACCCAGTACTTC
-,-,16,TRBV7-8,TRBJ2-5,CASSLNWGGGQETQYF,TGTGCCAGCAGCCTGAATTGGGGAGGGGGACAAGAGACCCAGTACTTC
TRBD2,few,15,TRBV13,TRBJ2-7,CASSEAGGATYEQYF,TGTGCCAGCAGCGAGGCGGGGGGCGCGACTTACGAGCAGTACTTC
-,-,15,TRBV27,TRBJ2-3,CASSFTPSQTDTQYF,TGTGCCAGCAGTTTCACCCCTAGCCAGACAGATACGCAGTATTTT
TRBD2,once,16,TRBV3-1/TRBV3-2,TRBJ2-5,CASSQPSGGRRETQYF,TGTGCCAGCAGCCAACCTAGCGGGGGGAGGAGAGAGACCCAGTACTTC
TRBD1,-,13,TRBV24-1,TRBJ2-5,CATSRGPGETQYF,TGTGCCACCAGCAGGGGGCCGGGGGAGACCCAGTACTTC
-,-,14,TRBV6-5,TRBJ2-2,CASRQDSRTGELFF,TGTGCCAGCAGACAGGACAGTCGCACCGGGGAGCTGTTTTTT
TRBD1,-,14,TRBV2,TRBJ2-3,CASSRDRGTDTQYF,TGTGCCAGCAGCCGGGACAGGGGCACAGATACGCAGTATTTT
-,-,14,TRBV9,TRBJ1-5,CASSVVSGNQPQHF,TGTGCCAGCAGCGTAGTCTCAGGGAATCAGCCCCAGCATTTT
-,-,14,TRBV15,TRBJ1-2,CATSRERQGYGYTF,TGTGCCACCAGCAGAGAACGGCAGGGATATGGCTACACCTTC
-,-,13,TRBV6-5,TRBJ1-2,CASSPSREAGYTF,TGTGCCAGCAGTCCCTCCAGGGAGGCTGGCTACACCTTC